This T cell receptor (beta chain) was recovered during a study of blood T cell repertoires in COVID-19. Study summary: Acute and convalescent COVID-19 specimens originated in the United States, Italy and Spain. From T cells, B-cell-depleted T cells, or PBMCs came the material, which was cDNA or gDNA.

The CDR3 length is 14 residues. From germline, CDR1 is LGHDT and CDR2 YNNKEL (reference sequence). Deletions cut 4 bases from V and 3 bases from J, with 12 bases between. This clone was picked up a small number of times. Enrolment of Seattle patients took place during active infection, and they were followed longitudinally. In the study's own analysis: By means of reference gene primer amplification, nucleated cell counts were estimated. Libraries were prepared by immunoSEQ multiplex PCR; TCRdb keeps only in-frame clonotypes and omits some of them. The V and J calls and clone size are taken from that table; D and trimming were inferred from the DNA. This table holds around 120,000 clones, about 90% found once.

This clonotype was sampled from a woman aged 55-69 years with COVID-19, enrolled during active disease. Source material: peripheral blood. The chain is built from TRBV3-1 (or the pseudogene TRBV3-2) and TRBJ1-1, with D perhaps matching TRBD1 (6 bases). Here the CDR3 reads CASSPHRDDTEAFF. The DNA for the CDR3 is TGTGCCAGCAGCCCCCACAGGGATGACACTGAAGCTTTCTTT.